A selection of T cell receptor beta chains follows, all from one sample in a study of blood T cell repertoires in COVID-19. Profiling relied on immunoSEQ multiplex PCR, and the TCRdb table lists in-frame clones only, not all of them. Here the sample spans more than 100,000 clones, roughly 89% being singletons. The sequencing input was PBMCs or T cells enriched from blood (not recorded which). The receptor source for this set is a woman in her twenties or thirties who had recovered from COVID-19. Both conserved end residues are part of each CDR3.

J: TRBJ2-2; V: TRBV7-3; length: 14; CDR3: CASRLGRGAGELFF
J: TRBJ2-3; V: TRBV29-1; length: 13; CDR3: CSVEGASTDTQYF
J: TRBJ2-5; V: TRBV28; length: 18; CDR3: CASKERLSGTILGETQYF
J: TRBJ2-2; V: TRBV28; length: 15; CDR3: CASSLTSDGTGELFF
J: TRBJ2-1; V: TRBV12-5; length: 14; CDR3: CASGLGLAGDEQFF
J: TRBJ2-1; V: TRBV5-4; length: 15; CDR3: CASSLDSGSYNEQFF
J: TRBJ1-1; V: TRBV12-2; length: 13; CDR3: CASRLDQNTEAFF
J: TRBJ1-5; V: TRBV6-1; length: 16; CDR3: CASSERPGQFGEPQHF
J: TRBJ2-7; V: TRBV21-1; length: 17; CDR3: CASSKLGGEREGHEQYF
J: TRBJ2-2; V: TRBV7-2; length: 15; CDR3: CASSLAGTSRGELFF
J: TRBJ1-6; V: TRBV5-4; length: 15; CDR3: CASSLAQGRDSPLHF
J: TRBJ2-7; V: TRBV19; length: 12; CDR3: CASSNQGYEQYF
J: TRBJ1-6; V: TRBV28; length: 14; CDR3: CASSFYITGSPLHF
J: TRBJ1-1; V: TRBV2; length: 16; CDR3: CASSFPSTGANTEAFF
J: TRBJ1-1; V: TRBV5-4; length: 15; CDR3: CASSPLQGMNTEAFF
J: TRBJ2-7; V: TRBV4-3; length: 14; CDR3: CASSQDFGAYEQYF
J: TRBJ2-1; V: TRBV28; length: 16; CDR3: CASSLFSGGPLDEQFF
J: TRBJ1-4; V: TRBV6-2/TRBV6-3; length: 16; CDR3: CASSYSGRKASEKLFF
J: TRBJ2-7; V: TRBV28; length: 15; CDR3: CASSSKQGIGYEQYF